Below are 10 T cell receptor beta chains sequenced from a single sample in a study of circulating and synovial CD4+ cells in juvenile arthritis. The protocol was immunoSEQ multiplex PCR, while the TCRdb copy is restricted to in-frame clones and leaves out a portion. The sample includes over 15,000 clones, around 91% of them seen just once. Input material: CD4+ T cells from blood. All receptors derive from a human donor with juvenile idiopathic arthritis.

The rearrangement uses TRBV11-1 and TRBJ2-1; possible D gene TRBD1, 5 bases. Trimming removed 3 bases at V and 6 bases at J, with 12 bases between. The CDR3 extends over 14 amino acids. CDR1 is SGHAT, CDR2 FQDESV, per germline (reference sequence). CDR3: CASSFGRGSNEQFF. As DNA, the CDR3 is TGTGCCAGCAGCTTCGGAAGGGGCAGCAATGAGCAGTTCTTC.

The CDR3 nucleotides read TGTGCCAGCACCGTGGCGGGGCCCACAGATACGCAGTATTTT. Translated, it gives CASTVAGPTDTQYF. This sequence joins TRBV6-5 and TRBJ2-3, with D perhaps matching TRBD2 (6 bases). Trimming removed 7 bases from V and 2 bases from J, with 13 bases in between. The CDR3 loop spans 14 amino acids. Germline CDR1 is MNHEY and CDR2 is SVGAGI.

V usage is TRBV30 and J usage is TRBJ1-5; D is uncertain. There are 13 residues in the CDR3. Germline V gene sequence: CDR1 GTSNPN, CDR2 SVGIG (reference sequence). Trimming stripped 0 bases from V and 4 bases from J, with 7 bases between. The chain's CDR3 is CAWSVGGNQPQHF. The DNA of the CDR3 is TGTGCCTGGAGTGTCGGAGGAAATCAGCCCCAGCATTTT.

The chain carries TRBV7-9 and TRBJ1-5; D unclear. Looked up from germline, CDR1 is SEHNR and CDR2 is FQNEAQ (reference sequence). This CDR3 has 16 residues. Trimming took off 1 base at V and 2 bases at J, with 12 bases between the two ends. CDR3 nucleotides: TGTGCCAGCAGCTTAGGTGCAGCGGAGGGCAATCAGCCCCAGCATTTT. Its translation: CASSLGAAEGNQPQHF. Drawing the rest from reference TRBV7-9 and TRBJ1-5, the complete variable domain is DTGVSQNPRHKITKRGQNVTFRCDPISEHNRLYWYRQTLGQGPEFLTYFQNEAQLEKSRLLSDRFSAERPKGSFSTLEIQRTEQGDSAMYLCASSLGAAEGNQPQHFGDGTRLSIL.

This clone appeared once. V usage is TRBV7-6 and J usage is TRBJ1-3, with no clear D. There are 19 residues in the CDR3. V was trimmed by 3 bases and J by 0 bases, leaving 21 bases between them. Per germline, CDR1 SGHVS and CDR2 FNYEAQ. CDR3: CASSFFTLGRTSSGNTIYF. The CDR3, as DNA: TGTGCCAGCAGCTTTTTCACCCTCGGGAGAACTTCCTCTGGAAACACCATATATTTT.

In regard to this clone: This CDR3 is also generated by other DNA sequences in the sample. DNA of the CDR3: TGCGCCAGCAGTCTTGGTCAAAGAGTTGCCACAGATACGCAGTATTTT. Its translation: CASSLGQRVATDTQYF. This sequence joins TRBV5-1 and TRBJ2-3, with D hard to call. CDR3 length: 16 residues. Per the germline V gene, CDR1 is SGHRS and CDR2 is YFSETQ. Trimming pared 5 bases from V and 2 bases from J, leaving 18 bases between.

Here the CDR3 reads CASSLKSGQRGYGYTF. The DNA for the CDR3 is TGTGCCAGCAGTTTAAAATCAGGGCAGCGCGGCTATGGCTACACCTTC. The chain recombines TRBV27 with TRBJ1-2; a weak D match, TRBD1 (5 bases). This CDR3 is 16 amino acids long. Trimming left V 2 bases short and J 4 bases short, with 17 bases between. CDR1 and CDR2 (germline): MNHEY, SMNVEV (reference sequence).

The V gene is TRBV7-6, the J gene TRBJ2-7, with TRBD2 matching 8 bases. The V gene's germline CDR1 is SGHVS and CDR2 FNYEAQ. V lost 1 base, J lost 5 bases, and 4 bases stayed unmatched. The CDR3 runs to 14 residues. The chain's CDR3 is CASSLGGLDNEQYF. Written as DNA, the CDR3 is TGTGCCAGCAGCTTAGGGGGACTAGACAACGAGCAGTACTTC.

The chain combines TRBV11-2 with TRBJ2-5; D is perhaps TRBD2 (6 bases). The DNA matches TRBJ2-7 better at its end, which makes the J call doubtful. CDR1 is SGHAT and CDR2 is FQNNGV in the germline V gene. The CDR3 runs 16 residues. The CDR3 region has the DNA TGTGCCAGCAGCCCTATACGGAGGGCCCCTCCCTACGAGCAGTACTTC. It yields the protein CASSPIRRAPPYEQYF.

The rearrangement links TRBV27 to TRBJ2-2; 8 bases fit TRBD1. V lost 5 bases and J lost 4; bases outside the gene matches: 12. Germline CDR1 is MNHEY and CDR2 is SMNVEV (reference sequence). This CDR3 is 17 amino acids long. The CDR3 sequence is CASSIPGQGAGTGELFF. The CDR3 DNA follows: TGTGCCAGCAGTATCCCCGGACAGGGTGCTGGCACCGGGGAGCTGTTTTTT.